The T cell receptor (beta chain) described here comes from a study of blood T cell repertoires in COVID-19. Sequencing used immunoSEQ multiplex PCR; TCRdb keeps in-frame clones, though not all of them. The data hold 200,000 to 300,000 clones, with about 91% observed a single time. This CDR3 contains 14 residues. The germline gives CDR1 KGHDR, CDR2 SFDVKD. The V end was cut by 0 bases, the J end by 5 bases, with 9 bases between. The clonotype originates from a woman in her thirties or forties with acute COVID-19. The sample was PBMCs or T cells enriched from blood (not recorded which). The V gene is TRBV24-1, the J gene TRBJ1-2; D uncertain. The CDR3 sequence: CATSDLLPPYGYTF. The CDR3 DNA reads as TGTGCCACCAGTGATTTGCTCCCCCCGTATGGCTACACCTTC.